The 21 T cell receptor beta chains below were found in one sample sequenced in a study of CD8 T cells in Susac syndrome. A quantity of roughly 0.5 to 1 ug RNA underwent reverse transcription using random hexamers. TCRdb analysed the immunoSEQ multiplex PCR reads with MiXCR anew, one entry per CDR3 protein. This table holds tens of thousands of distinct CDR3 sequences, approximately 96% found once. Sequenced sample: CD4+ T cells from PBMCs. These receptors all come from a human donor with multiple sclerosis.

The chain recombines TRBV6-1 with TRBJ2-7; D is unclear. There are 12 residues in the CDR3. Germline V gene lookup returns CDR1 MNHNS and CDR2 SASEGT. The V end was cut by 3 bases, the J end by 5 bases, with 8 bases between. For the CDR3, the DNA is TGTGCCAGCAGTGACCTCAGACACGAGCAGTACTTC. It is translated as CASSDLRHEQYF.

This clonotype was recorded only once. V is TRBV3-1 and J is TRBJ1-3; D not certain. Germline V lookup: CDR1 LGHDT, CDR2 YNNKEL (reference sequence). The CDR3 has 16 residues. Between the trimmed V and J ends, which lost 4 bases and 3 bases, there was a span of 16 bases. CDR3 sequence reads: CASSLQGLGDGNTIYF. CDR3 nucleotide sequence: TGTGCCAGCAGCCTTCAAGGACTTGGGGATGGAAACACCATATATTTT.

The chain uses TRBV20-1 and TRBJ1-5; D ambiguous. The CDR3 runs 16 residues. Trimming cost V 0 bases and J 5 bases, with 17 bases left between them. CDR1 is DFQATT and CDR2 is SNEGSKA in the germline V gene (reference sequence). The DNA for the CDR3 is TGCAGTGCTAGAGATCCCAAAGTAGGAGGAGATCAGCCCCAGCATTTT. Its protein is CSARDPKVGGDQPQHF.

CDR3 nucleotides: TGTGCCAGCAGCCAAGATAAGGGTGGGGGCTACACCTTC. Translating gives CASSQDKGGGYTF. The chain joins TRBV3-1 to TRBJ1-2; D is ambiguous. The CDR3 sequence is 13 residues long. CDR1 and CDR2 from the germline V gene are LGHDT and YNNKEL (reference sequence). Trimming left V 0 bases short and J 8 bases short, with 10 bases between. The variable domain in full, with the rest retrieved from reference TRBV3-1 and TRBJ1-2, is DTAVSQTPKYLVTQMGNDKSIKCEQNLGHDTMYWYKQDSKKFLKIMFSYNNKELIINETVPNRFSPKSPDKAHLNLHINSLELGDSAVYFCASSQDKGGGYTFGSGTRLTVV.

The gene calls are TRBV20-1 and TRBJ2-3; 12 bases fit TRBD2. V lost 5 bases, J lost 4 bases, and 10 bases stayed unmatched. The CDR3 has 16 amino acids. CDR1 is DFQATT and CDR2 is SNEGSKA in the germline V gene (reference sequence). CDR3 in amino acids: CSAPGLAGGRADTQYF. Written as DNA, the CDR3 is TGCAGTGCTCCGGGTCTAGCGGGGGGGCGAGCAGATACGCAGTATTTT.

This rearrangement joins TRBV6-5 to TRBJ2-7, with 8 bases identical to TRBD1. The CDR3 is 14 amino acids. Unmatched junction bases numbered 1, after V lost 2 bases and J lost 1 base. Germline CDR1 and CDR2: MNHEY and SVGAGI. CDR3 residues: CASSYGQGSYEQYF. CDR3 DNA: TGTGCCAGCAGTTACGGACAGGGATCCTACGAGCAGTACTTC.

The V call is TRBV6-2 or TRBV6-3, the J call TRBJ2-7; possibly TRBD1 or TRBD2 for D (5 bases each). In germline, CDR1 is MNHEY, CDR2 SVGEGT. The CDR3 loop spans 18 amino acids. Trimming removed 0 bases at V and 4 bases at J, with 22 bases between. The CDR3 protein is CASSYSKKDPGRLYEQYF. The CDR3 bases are TGTGCCAGCAGTTACTCGAAAAAGGATCCGGGGCGGTTATACGAGCAGTACTTC.

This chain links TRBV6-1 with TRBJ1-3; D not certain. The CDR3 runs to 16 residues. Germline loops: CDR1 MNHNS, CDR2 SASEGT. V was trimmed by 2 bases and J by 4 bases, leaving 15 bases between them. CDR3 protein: CASSETDRRIGNTIYF. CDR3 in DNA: TGTGCCAGCAGTGAAACGGATCGCAGGATCGGAAACACCATATATTTT.

The CDR3 nucleotides are TGTGCCAGCAGCCAAGCTCGGTGGGACACAGAGACCCAGTACTTC. Protein: CASSQARWDTETQYF. This chain joins TRBV4-2 and TRBJ2-5; D may be TRBD1 (6 bases). V was clipped by 1 base and J by 4 bases, with 13 bases between them. Looked up from germline, CDR1 is LGHNA and CDR2 is YNFKEQ. CDR3 size: 15 residues.

The CDR3 DNA reads as TGTGCCTGGAACATTGGAAACACCATATATTTT. It specifies CAWNIGNTIYF. The chain employs TRBV30 and TRBJ1-3; D is ambiguous. This CDR3 is built from 11 residues. Trimming stripped 4 bases from V and 3 bases from J, with 4 bases between. Per germline, CDR1 GTSNPN and CDR2 SVGIG (reference sequence).

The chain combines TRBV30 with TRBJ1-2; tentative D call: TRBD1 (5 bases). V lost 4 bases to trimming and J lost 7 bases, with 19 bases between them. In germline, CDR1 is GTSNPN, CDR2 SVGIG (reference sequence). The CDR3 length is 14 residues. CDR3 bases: TGTGCCTGGACCATAAAAGGGGCGCTACGTGGCTACACCTTC. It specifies CAWTIKGALRGYTF.

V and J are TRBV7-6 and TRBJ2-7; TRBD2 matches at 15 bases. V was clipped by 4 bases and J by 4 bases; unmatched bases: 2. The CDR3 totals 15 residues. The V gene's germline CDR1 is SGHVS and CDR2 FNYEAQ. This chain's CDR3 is CASSSGTSGGYEQYF. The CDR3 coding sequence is TGTGCCAGCAGCTCCGGGACTAGCGGGGGGTACGAGCAGTACTTC. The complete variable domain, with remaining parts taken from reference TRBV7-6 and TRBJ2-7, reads GAGVSQSPRYKVTKRGQDVALRCDPISGHVSLYWYRQALGQGPEFLTYFNYEAQQDKSGLPNDRFSAERPEGSISTLTIQRTEQRDSAMYRCASSSGTSGGYEQYFGPGTRLTVT.

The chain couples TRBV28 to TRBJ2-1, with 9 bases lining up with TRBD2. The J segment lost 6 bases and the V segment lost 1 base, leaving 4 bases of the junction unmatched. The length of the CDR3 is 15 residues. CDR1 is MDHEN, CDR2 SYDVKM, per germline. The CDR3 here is CASSLLSSGVNEQFF. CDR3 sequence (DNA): TGTGCCAGCAGTTTATTGTCTAGCGGGGTCAATGAGCAGTTCTTC.

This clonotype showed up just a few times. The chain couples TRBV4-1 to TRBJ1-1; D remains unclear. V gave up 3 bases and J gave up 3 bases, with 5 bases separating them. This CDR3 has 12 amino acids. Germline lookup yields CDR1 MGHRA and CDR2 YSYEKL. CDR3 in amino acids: CASSHAYTEAFF. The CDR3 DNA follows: TGCGCCAGCAGCCACGCGTACACTGAAGCTTTCTTT.

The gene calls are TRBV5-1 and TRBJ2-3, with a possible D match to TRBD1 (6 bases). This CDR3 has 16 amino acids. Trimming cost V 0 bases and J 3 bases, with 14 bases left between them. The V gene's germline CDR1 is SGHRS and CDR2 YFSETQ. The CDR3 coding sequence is TGCGCCAGCAGCTTGGCCGGGTACCAGGGGACAGATACGCAGTATTTT. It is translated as CASSLAGYQGTDTQYF.

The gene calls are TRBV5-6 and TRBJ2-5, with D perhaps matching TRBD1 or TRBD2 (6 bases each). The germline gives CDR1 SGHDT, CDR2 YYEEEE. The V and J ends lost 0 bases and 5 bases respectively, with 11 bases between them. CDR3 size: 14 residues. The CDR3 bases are TGTGCCAGCAGCTTGGCGGGGGCCAGGGAGACCCAGTACTTC. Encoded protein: CASSLAGARETQYF.

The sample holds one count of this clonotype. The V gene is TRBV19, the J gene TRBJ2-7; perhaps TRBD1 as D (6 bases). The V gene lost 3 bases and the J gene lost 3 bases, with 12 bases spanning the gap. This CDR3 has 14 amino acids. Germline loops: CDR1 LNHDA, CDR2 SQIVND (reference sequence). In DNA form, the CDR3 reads TGTGCCAGTAGTATCCGACAGGACAACTACGAGCAGTACTTC. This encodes CASSIRQDNYEQYF.

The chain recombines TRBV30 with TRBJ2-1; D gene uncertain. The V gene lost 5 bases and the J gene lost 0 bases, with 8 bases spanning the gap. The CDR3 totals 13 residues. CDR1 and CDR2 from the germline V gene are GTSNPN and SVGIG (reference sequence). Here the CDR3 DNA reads TGTGCCTGGGATGACAACTCCTACAATGAGCAGTTCTTC. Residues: CAWDDNSYNEQFF.

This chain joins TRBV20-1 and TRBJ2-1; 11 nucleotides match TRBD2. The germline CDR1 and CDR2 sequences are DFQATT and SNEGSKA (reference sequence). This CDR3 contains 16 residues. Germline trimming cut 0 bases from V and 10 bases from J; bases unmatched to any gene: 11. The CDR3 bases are TGCAGTGCTAGAGACCCTGCACTAGCGGGGGTTCGGGAGCAGTTCTTC. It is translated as CSARDPALAGVREQFF.

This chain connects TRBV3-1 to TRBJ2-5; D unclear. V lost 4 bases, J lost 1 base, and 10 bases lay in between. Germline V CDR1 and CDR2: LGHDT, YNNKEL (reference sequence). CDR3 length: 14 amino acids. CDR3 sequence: CASSPPALQETQYF. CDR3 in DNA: TGTGCCAGCAGCCCTCCGGCGCTCCAAGAGACCCAGTACTTC.

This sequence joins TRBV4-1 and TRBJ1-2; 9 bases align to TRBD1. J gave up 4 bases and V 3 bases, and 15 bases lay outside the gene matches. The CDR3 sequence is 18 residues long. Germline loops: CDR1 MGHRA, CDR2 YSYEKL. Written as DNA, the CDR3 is TGCGCCAGCAGCCATACCCCGGGACAGGGATCTGGGACCTATGGCTACACCTTC. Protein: CASSHTPGQGSGTYGYTF.